Listed here are 25 T cell receptor beta chains from one sample, sequenced in a study of molecular identifiers for immune sequencing clone quantification. TCRdb called the PCR reads again in MiXCR, with one record for every CDR3 protein. The table includes over 600,000 distinct CDR3 sequences, 20% detected once. Sequencing input: naive CD8+ T cells from blood, with Jurkat cell RNA spiked in. Subset specified: FACS-sorted CD8+CD4-CCR7+CD45RA+ naive T cells. The receptors derive from a human donor in good health. Some libraries in this study had Jurkat cell RNA spiked in.

The genes are TRBV5-3 and TRBJ1-3; TRBD1 is a possible D gene (5 bases). TRBV5-3 is an ORF, and what it does is uncertain. V was pared by 8 bases and J by 4 bases, with 16 bases between. The CDR3 runs to 14 residues. Written as DNA, the CDR3 is TGTGCCAGCAGACTTCGGGGGACCGGAAACACCATATATTTT. This encodes CASRLRGTGNTIYF.

With respect to this clonotype: Being one base from a much bigger clone, this may be a read error. The rearrangement joins TRBV7-2 to TRBJ2-3, with D maybe TRBD2 (6 bases). V shed 5 bases and J shed 5 bases, with 17 bases lying between them. CDR3 length: 15 residues. Germline-derived CDR1 and CDR2 are SGHTA and FQGNSA. The CDR3 bases are TGTGCCAGCAGCGAGACGGGACTCACTTTAGATACGCAGTATTTT. Residues: CASSETGLTLDTQYF. Based on the CDR3 plus reference TRBV7-2 and TRBJ2-3, the full variable domain is GAGVSQSPSNKVTEKGKDVELRCDPISGHTALYWYRQSLGQGLEFLIYFQGNSAPDKSGLPSDRFSAERTGGSVSTLTIQRTQQEDSAVYLCASSETGLTLDTQYFGPGTRLTVL.

On this clonotype itself: A junction boundary mismatches the germline segment, possibly from a read error. The rearrangement joins TRBV30 to TRBJ2-7; D gene uncertain. The germline V gene has CDR1 GTSNPN and CDR2 SVGIG (reference sequence). The CDR3 has 13 amino acids. For the CDR3, the DNA is TGTGCCTGGAGTGGTGGTCTGGGGTACGAGCGGTACTTC. Its translation: CAWSGGLGYERYF.

Many counts were recorded for this clonotype. The chain carries TRBV29-1 and TRBJ1-1, with a weak D call TRBD1 (6 bases). CDR3 length: 12 residues. V gave up 4 bases and J gave up 5 bases, with 11 bases separating them. Germline V gives CDR1 SQVTM, CDR2 ANQGSEA. Here the CDR3 DNA reads TGCAGCGTTGGCGGGGGGCGGACTGAAGCTTTCTTT. It encodes CSVGGGRTEAFF.

This clonotype was picked up a small number of times. The chain has TRBV13 and TRBJ1-6, with a tentative D call TRBD1 (5 bases). The CDR3 loop spans 15 amino acids. Germline V CDR1 and CDR2: PRHDT, FYEKMQ (reference sequence). Trimming took off 2 bases at V and 4 bases at J, with 9 bases between the two ends. Here the CDR3 reads CASSLMGPYNSPLHF. The CDR3 bases are TGTGCCAGCAGCTTAATGGGACCTTATAATTCACCCCTCCACTTT.

The rearrangement joins TRBV6-5 to TRBJ1-5; the D is unclear. Trimming removed 0 bases at V and 9 bases at J, with 12 bases between. The CDR3 is 14 amino acids. Germline-derived CDR1 and CDR2 are MNHEY and SVGAGI. CDR3 sequence: CASSYSTLLGPQHF. The DNA for the CDR3 is TGTGCCAGCAGTTACTCGACACTCCTAGGGCCCCAGCATTTT.

This clonotype has just a few counts. Here the CDR3 reads CASSGTSGRANEQFF. DNA for the CDR3: TGCGCCAGCAGTGGGACTAGCGGGAGGGCCAATGAGCAGTTCTTC. The chain combines TRBV5-1 with TRBJ2-1; 16 bases agree with TRBD2. With 5 bases clipped from V and 6 bases from J, the junction kept 2 bases outside the gene matches. The CDR3 runs 15 residues. Germline loops: CDR1 SGHRS, CDR2 YFSETQ.

This clonotype has ten or more counts. The chain couples TRBV7-2 to TRBJ2-1; no firm D call. The V end lost 4 bases, the J end lost 6 bases, and 10 bases lay between the germline ends. This CDR3 has 13 residues. Germline V CDR1 and CDR2: SGHTA, FQGNSA. In DNA form, the CDR3 reads TGTGCCAGCAGCTCCAGGAGACCCAATGAGCAGTTCTTC. This encodes CASSSRRPNEQFF.

As regards this clonotype: This may be a read error, as it is one base from a much larger clone. In DNA, the CDR3 is TGTGCCAGTAGTATCGGAAGCAGAACCTACGAGCAGTACTTC. This encodes CASSIGSRTYEQYF. The chain joins TRBV19 to TRBJ2-7, with D unclear. The V gene lost 3 bases and the J gene lost 2 bases, with 11 bases spanning the gap. Germline lookup yields CDR1 LNHDA and CDR2 SQIVND (reference sequence). The CDR3 totals 14 residues.

In regard to this clonotype: A much larger clone differs by one base, so this may be a read error. This CDR3 fails to terminate in the conserved phenylalanine or tryptophan, so it likely reflects a read error. The V gene is TRBV7-2, the J gene TRBJ1-5; 7 positions agree with TRBD1. Germline CDR1 SGHTA, CDR2 FQGNSA. The CDR3 loop spans 15 amino acids. J lost 9 bases, V lost 1 base, and 9 bases had no gene match. The CDR3 bases are TGTGCCAGCAGCTTAGGGACAGGCCAAGCGTGGCCCCAGCATTCT. This sequence encodes CASSLGTGQAWPQHS.

On this clonotype itself: Just one base apart from a much larger clone, this may be a read error. The chain links TRBV27 to TRBJ2-7, with D tentatively TRBD2 (5 bases). This CDR3 is 14 amino acids long. In germline, CDR1 is MNHEY, CDR2 SMNVEV (reference sequence). CDR3 sequence: CAGSYRGRSYEQYF. As DNA, the CDR3 is TGTGCCGGCAGTTATAGAGGGCGCTCCTACGAGCAGTACTTC.

This clonotype has at least ten counts. This chain uses TRBV10-2 with TRBJ2-5; D possibly corresponds to TRBD2 (7 bases). With 8 bases removed from V and 4 bases from J, the gap between germline ends came to 14 bases. The germline CDR1 and CDR2 sequences are WSHSY and SAAADI. The CDR3 loop spans 13 amino acids. The CDR3 DNA is TGCGCCAGCTCGACGGGGGGCCTAGAGACCCAGTACTTC. This encodes CASSTGGLETQYF.

The chain employs TRBV5-8 and TRBJ1-1, with 7 bases matching TRBD1. After removal of 0 bases from V and 3 bases from J, the junction contained 5 bases not matched to a gene. The germline CDR1 and CDR2 sequences are SGHTS and YDEGEE. This CDR3 contains 15 residues. The CDR3 nucleotides are TGTGCCAGCAGCTTGGGAGGGGGCTTGTACACTGAAGCTTTCTTT. It yields the protein CASSLGGGLYTEAFF.

This clonotype was found a few times. This rearrangement joins TRBV20-1 to TRBJ1-2; D is undetermined. The CDR3 spans 14 residues. From germline, CDR1 is DFQATT and CDR2 SNEGSKA (reference sequence). With 0 bases removed from V and 4 bases from J, the gap between germline ends came to 12 bases. The CDR3 DNA follows: TGCAGTGCTAGAGATCCGACGGCAATCTATGGCTACACCTTC. It encodes CSARDPTAIYGYTF.

Ten or more counts support this clonotype. The gene calls are TRBV5-4 and TRBJ2-5, with 13 nucleotides matching TRBD2. Trimming took 3 bases from V and 5 from J; bases not matched to a gene: 4. Per germline, CDR1 SGHNT and CDR2 YYREEE (reference sequence). The CDR3 sequence is 15 residues long. The CDR3, as DNA: TGTGCCAGCAGCTCGGGACTAGCGGGACCCGAGACCCAGTACTTC. Encoded protein: CASSSGLAGPETQYF.

This clonotype was observed at least ten times. The chain uses TRBV13 and TRBJ2-3, with 7 nucleotides matching TRBD2. The CDR3 has 17 amino acids. In germline, CDR1 is PRHDT, CDR2 FYEKMQ (reference sequence). After removal of 5 bases from V and 6 bases from J, the junction contained 17 bases not matched to a gene. CDR3 residues: CASSPTGLGGSYDTQYF. In DNA, the CDR3 is TGTGCCAGCAGCCCTACCGGGTTGGGCGGGAGTTATGATACGCAGTATTTT.

Written as DNA, the CDR3 is TGTGCCAGCAGCTTAGGGGGATTTGACGCTTTCTTT. Translation gives CASSLGGFDAFF. The chain is built from TRBV7-8 and TRBJ1-1; the D is unclear. Between the trimmed V and J ends, which lost 1 base and 11 bases, there was a span of 11 bases. The CDR3 loop spans 12 amino acids. Germline V gives CDR1 SGHVS, CDR2 FQNEAQ.

This clonotype was recorded at least ten times. CDR3 sequence (DNA): TGTGCCAGCAATCGTGGAGGGGGCAGAAGACGCACAGATACGCAGTATTTT. It encodes CASNRGGGRRRTDTQYF. The V call is TRBV6-2 or TRBV6-3, the J call TRBJ2-3, with a tentative D call TRBD1 (7 bases). This CDR3 has 17 amino acids. The germline CDR1 and CDR2 sequences are MNHEY and SVGEGT. Trimming removed 7 bases at V and 1 base at J, with 21 bases between.

This clonotype was detected ten times or more. The chain employs TRBV15 and TRBJ1-2; TRBD1 agrees at 8 bases. Germline V gene lookup returns CDR1 LNHNV and CDR2 YYDKDF (reference sequence). The CDR3 is made up of 14 amino acids. Trimming took 4 bases from V and 5 from J; bases not matched to a gene: 6. The CDR3 nucleotides read TGTGCCACCAGCAACTGGGACAGGCCGTATGGCTACACCTTC. Protein sequence: CATSNWDRPYGYTF. Drawing the rest from reference TRBV15 and TRBJ1-2, the complete variable domain is DAMVIQNPRYQVTQFGKPVTLSCSQTLNHNVMYWYQQKSSQAPKLLFHYYDKDFNNEADTPDNFQSRRPNTSFCFLDIRSPGLGDTAMYLCATSNWDRPYGYTFGSGTRLTVV.

The table lists this clonotype with many counts. It is unclear where the CDR3 begins or ends on the DNA, so no DNA is shown, and the CDR3 is as TCRdb lists it. The chain couples TRBV6-2 or TRBV6-3 to TRBJ2-3; TRBD2, the table's D call, lacks a check against the DNA. The length of the CDR3 is 18 amino acids, counting both ends. Per germline, CDR1 MNHEY and CDR2 SVGEGT. The CDR3 loop is CASSLRLEREVDTDTQYF.

This chain connects TRBV3-1 to TRBJ1-1; 8 bases are shared with TRBD1. V shed 5 bases, J shed 6 bases, and the junction held 8 bases outside the gene matches. Germline values: CDR1 LGHDT, CDR2 YNNKEL (reference sequence). The CDR3 runs to 14 residues. DNA for the CDR3: TGTGCCAGCAGCGATGCAGGGGGCCGCTCTGAAGCTTTCTTT. Encoded protein: CASSDAGGRSEAFF.

The chain joins TRBV27 to TRBJ2-2; D perhaps matches TRBD1 (6 bases). Trimming stripped 3 bases from V and 5 bases from J, with 10 bases between. From germline, CDR1 is MNHEY and CDR2 SMNVEV (reference sequence). This CDR3 spans 14 amino acids. The CDR3 DNA reads TGTGCCAGCAGTTTCCCAGGGGCAACCGGGGAGCTGTTTTTT. Its protein product is CASSFPGATGELFF.

There are many counts of this clonotype. The chain is built from TRBV28 and TRBJ2-4; the match to TRBD2 covers 9 bases. The CDR3 is 16 residues long. V shed 7 bases, J shed 0 bases, and the junction held 7 bases outside the gene matches. Germline assignment: CDR1 MDHEN and CDR2 SYDVKM. In nucleotides, the CDR3 is TGTGCCAGCACGCGGGAGGGGGGTTTAGCCAAAAACATTCAGTACTTC. Translation: CASTREGGLAKNIQYF.

V and J are TRBV21-1 and TRBJ2-3; the DNA was not used to check the table's D call, TRBD2. TRBV21-1 is a pseudogene segment. CDR3 length: 16 residues. CDR3 DNA sequence: TGTGCCAACAGCAAAGTTAGCGGGACCGACAGAGATACGCAGTATTTT. Translation: CANSKVSGTDRDTQYF.

This clonotype was detected a few times. This chain connects TRBV6-2 or TRBV6-3 to TRBJ2-7, with 9 positions matching TRBD2. The CDR3 sequence is 17 residues long. Germline CDR1 reads MNHEY; CDR2 reads SVGEGT. Trimming cost V 6 bases and J 1 base; bases outside gene matches: 13. The CDR3 here is CASSLVGLAGLSYEQYF. The DNA for the CDR3 is TGTGCCAGCAGCCTCGTGGGGCTAGCGGGGCTTTCCTACGAGCAGTACTTC.